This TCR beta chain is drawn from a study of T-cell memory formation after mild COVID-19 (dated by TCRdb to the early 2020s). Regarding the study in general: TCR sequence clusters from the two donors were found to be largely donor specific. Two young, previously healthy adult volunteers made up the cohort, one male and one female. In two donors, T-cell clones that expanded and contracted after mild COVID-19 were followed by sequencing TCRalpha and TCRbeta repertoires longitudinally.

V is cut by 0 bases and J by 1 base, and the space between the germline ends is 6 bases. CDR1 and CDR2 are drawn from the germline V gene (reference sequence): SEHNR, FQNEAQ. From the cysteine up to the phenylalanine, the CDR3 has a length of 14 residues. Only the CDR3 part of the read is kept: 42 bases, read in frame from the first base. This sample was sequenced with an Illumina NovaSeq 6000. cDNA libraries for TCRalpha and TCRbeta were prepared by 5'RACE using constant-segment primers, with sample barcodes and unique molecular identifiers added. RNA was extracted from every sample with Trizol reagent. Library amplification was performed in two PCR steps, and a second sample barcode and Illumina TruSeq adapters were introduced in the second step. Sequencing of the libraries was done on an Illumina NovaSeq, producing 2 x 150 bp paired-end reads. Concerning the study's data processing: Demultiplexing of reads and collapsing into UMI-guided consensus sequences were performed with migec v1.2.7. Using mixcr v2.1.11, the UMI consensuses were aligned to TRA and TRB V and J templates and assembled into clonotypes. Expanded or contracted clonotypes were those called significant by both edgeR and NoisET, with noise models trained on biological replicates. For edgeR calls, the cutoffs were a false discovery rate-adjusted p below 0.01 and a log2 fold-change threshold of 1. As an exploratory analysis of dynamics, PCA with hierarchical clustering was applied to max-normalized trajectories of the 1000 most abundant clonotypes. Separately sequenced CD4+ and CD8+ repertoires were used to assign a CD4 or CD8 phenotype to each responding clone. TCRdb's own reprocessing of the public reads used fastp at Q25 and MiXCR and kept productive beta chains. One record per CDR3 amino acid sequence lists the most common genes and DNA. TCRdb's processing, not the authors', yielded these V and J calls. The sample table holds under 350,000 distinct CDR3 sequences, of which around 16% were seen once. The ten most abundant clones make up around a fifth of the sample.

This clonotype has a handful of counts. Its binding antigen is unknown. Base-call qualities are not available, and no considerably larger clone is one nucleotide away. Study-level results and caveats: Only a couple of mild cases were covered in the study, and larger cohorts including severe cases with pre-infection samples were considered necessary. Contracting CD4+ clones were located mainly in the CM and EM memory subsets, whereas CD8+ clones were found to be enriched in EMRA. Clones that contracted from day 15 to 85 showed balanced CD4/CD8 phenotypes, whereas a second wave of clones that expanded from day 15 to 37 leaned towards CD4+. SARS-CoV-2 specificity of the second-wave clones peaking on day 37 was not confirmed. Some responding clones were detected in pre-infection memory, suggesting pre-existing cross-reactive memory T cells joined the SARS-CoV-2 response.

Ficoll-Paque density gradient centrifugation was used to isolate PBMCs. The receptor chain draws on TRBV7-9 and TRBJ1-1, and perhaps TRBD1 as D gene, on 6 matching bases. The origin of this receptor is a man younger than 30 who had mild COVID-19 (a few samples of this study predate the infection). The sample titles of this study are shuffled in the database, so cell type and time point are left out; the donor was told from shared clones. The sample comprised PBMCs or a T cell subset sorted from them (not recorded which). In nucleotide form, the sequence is TGTGCCAGCAGCTTAGCGGACAGGAACACTGAAGCTTTCTTT. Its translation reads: CASSLADRNTEAFF.